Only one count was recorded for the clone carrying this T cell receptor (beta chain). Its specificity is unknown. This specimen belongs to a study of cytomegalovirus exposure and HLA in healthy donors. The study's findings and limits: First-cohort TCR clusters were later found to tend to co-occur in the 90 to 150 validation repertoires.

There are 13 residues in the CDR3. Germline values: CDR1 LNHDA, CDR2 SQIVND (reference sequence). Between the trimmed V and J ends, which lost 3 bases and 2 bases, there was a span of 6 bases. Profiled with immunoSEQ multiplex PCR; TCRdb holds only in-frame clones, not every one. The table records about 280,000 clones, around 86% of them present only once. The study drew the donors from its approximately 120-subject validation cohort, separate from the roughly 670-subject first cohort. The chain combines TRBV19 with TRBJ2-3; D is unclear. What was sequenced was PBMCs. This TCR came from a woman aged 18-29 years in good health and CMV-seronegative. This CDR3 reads CASSISITDTQYF. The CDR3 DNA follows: TGTGCCAGTAGTATCAGTATCACAGATACGCAGTATTTT. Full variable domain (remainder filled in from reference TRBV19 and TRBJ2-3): DGGITQSPKYLFRKEGQNVTLSCEQNLNHDAMYWYRQDPGQGLRLIYYSQIVNDFQKGDIAEGYSVSREKKESFPLTVTSAQKNPTAFYLCASSISITDTQYFGPGTRLTVL.